This passage covers 31 T cell receptor beta chains from one sample sequenced in a study of blood T cell repertoires in COVID-19. Data came from immunoSEQ multiplex PCR; TCRdb stores just in-frame clones and leaves some out. Of under 50,000 clones listed, 80% to 90% are singletons. The sequenced sample was peripheral blood. These receptors were obtained from a middle-aged woman with acute or convalescent COVID-19.

CDR3 loop: CASSLGTGAYEQYF. The CDR3 DNA reads TGCGCCAGCAGCCTCGGGACAGGGGCCTACGAGCAGTACTTC. This rearrangement joins TRBV4-1 to TRBJ2-7; 10 bases fit TRBD1. CDR1 is MGHRA, CDR2 YSYEKL, per germline. The CDR3 is 14 residues long. After removal of 4 bases from V and 2 bases from J, the junction contained 2 bases not matched to a gene.

The V call is TRBV7-3, the J call TRBJ2-7; a weak D match, TRBD2 (6 bases). Germline CDR1 reads SGHTA; CDR2 reads FQGTGA. V was cut by 2 bases and J by 6 bases, with 8 bases left in between. The CDR3 runs 12 residues. The CDR3 sequence: CASSLLGGEQYF. The CDR3 DNA reads as TGTGCCAGCAGCTTATTGGGGGGCGAGCAGTACTTC.

V is TRBV29-1 and J is TRBJ2-7; tentatively, D is TRBD2 (6 bases). The V end was cut by 6 bases, the J end by 3 bases, with 18 bases between. CDR1 SQVTM and CDR2 ANQGSEA come from the germline V gene. There are 14 residues in the CDR3. CDR3 sequence reads: CSVRVGTFRYEQYF. The DNA for the CDR3 is TGCAGCGTGCGTGTTGGGACTTTCCGCTACGAGCAGTACTTC.

The chain couples TRBV27 to TRBJ2-1, with 10 positions matching TRBD2. The V segment lost 1 base and the J segment 0 bases; nucleotides outside the gene matches: 15. The CDR3 runs to 21 residues. Germline CDR1 reads MNHEY; CDR2 reads SMNVEV (reference sequence). The CDR3: CASSLWAPSGRDSSSYNEQFF. CDR3 DNA: TGTGCCAGCAGTTTATGGGCGCCGAGCGGGAGGGATTCAAGCTCCTACAATGAGCAGTTCTTC.

This CDR3 is CASSRGTIPPYNEQFF. CDR3 nucleotides: TGTGCCAGCAGCCGCGGGACTATTCCCCCGTACAATGAGCAGTTCTTC. The chain recombines TRBV7-9 with TRBJ2-1; the match to TRBD2 covers 7 bases. The V segment lost 5 bases and the J segment 4 bases; nucleotides outside the gene matches: 11. CDR1 SEHNR and CDR2 FQNEAQ come from the germline V gene (reference sequence). The CDR3 runs 16 residues.

The gene calls are TRBV30 and TRBJ2-3; the D gene is possibly TRBD1 (6 bases). Germline lookup yields CDR1 GTSNPN and CDR2 SVGIG (reference sequence). This CDR3 has 12 amino acids. CDR3 nucleotides: TGTGCTTTACGGACCCAGGGGGATACGCAGTATTTT. It yields the protein CALRTQGDTQYF.

J is TRBJ1-1 and V is TRBV6-2 or TRBV6-3; 12 bases match TRBD1. V lost 5 bases to trimming and J lost 5 bases; unmatched junction nucleotides: 9. From germline, CDR1 is MNHEY and CDR2 SVGEGT. The CDR3 is made up of 16 amino acids. CDR3 sequence reads: CASSRPGQGARTEAFF. The CDR3 nucleotides are TGTGCCAGCAGTAGACCGGGACAGGGGGCTAGGACTGAAGCTTTCTTT.

The rearrangement joins TRBV28 to TRBJ1-5; D perhaps matches TRBD1 (6 bases). The CDR3 spans 13 residues. The ends were cut back, 10 bases at V and 5 bases at J, with 15 bases in the middle. Germline lookup yields CDR1 MDHEN and CDR2 SYDVKM. CDR3 bases: TGTGCCACATGTAACAGGGCCCATCAGCCCCAGCATTTT. This encodes CATCNRAHQPQHF.

CDR3 loop: CASSLNRGGNQPQHF. The CDR3 DNA follows: TGTGCCAGCAGCTTAAACAGGGGCGGCAATCAGCCCCAGCATTTT. This sequence joins TRBV7-2 and TRBJ1-5; TRBD1 aligns across 7 bases. Germline V gene data show CDR1 as SGHTA and CDR2 as FQGNSA. The CDR3 totals 15 residues. V was pared by 2 bases and J by 2 bases, with 3 bases of the junction left unmatched. Supplemented by reference TRBV7-2 and TRBJ1-5, the full variable domain reads GAGVSQSPSNKVTEKGKDVELRCDPISGHTALYWYRQSLGQGLEFLIYFQGNSAPDKSGLPSDRFSAERTGGSVSTLTIQRTQQEDSAVYLCASSLNRGGNQPQHFGDGTRLSIL.

The chain combines TRBV4-1 with TRBJ2-5; 7 bases are a match to TRBD1. This CDR3 is built from 15 residues. Germline V gives CDR1 MGHRA, CDR2 YSYEKL. Unmatched junction bases numbered 7, after V lost 4 bases and J lost 2 bases. The CDR3 spells CASSRSTGDQETQYF. In DNA, the CDR3 is TGCGCCAGCAGCCGAAGTACAGGGGATCAAGAGACCCAGTACTTC.

The genes are TRBV5-8 and TRBJ2-1, with 8 bases matching TRBD1. The CDR3 is 17 amino acids. With 4 bases clipped from V and 8 bases from J, the junction kept 17 bases outside the gene matches. The V gene's germline CDR1 is SGHTS and CDR2 YDEGEE. The CDR3 is CASSPEYGRGLWDEQFF. The CDR3 coding sequence is TGTGCCAGCAGCCCCGAATATGGCAGGGGGCTGTGGGATGAGCAGTTCTTC.

The V gene is TRBV6-4, the J gene TRBJ2-1; the match to TRBD2 covers 12 bases. The CDR3 totals 15 residues. Germline-derived CDR1 and CDR2 are MRHNA and SNTAGT. The V and J ends lost 6 bases and 2 bases, in that order; junction bases with no gene match: 2. CDR3 nucleotide sequence: TGTGCCAGCAGATCTAGCGGGAGGGCCTACAATGAGCAGTTCTTC. Translated: CASRSSGRAYNEQFF.

This clone was detected only a few times. The chain employs TRBV27 and TRBJ2-7; 11 nucleotides match TRBD2. The CDR3 is 20 residues long. V gave up 4 bases and J gave up 2 bases; unmatched junction bases: 19. Germline-derived CDR1 and CDR2 are MNHEY and SMNVEV (reference sequence). The CDR3 reads CASSSTTTSGRPLGPYEQYF. The CDR3 nucleotides read TGTGCCAGCAGTTCGACTACAACTAGCGGGAGACCCTTAGGGCCCTACGAGCAGTACTTC.

This chain links TRBV11-1 with TRBJ2-7, with 9 bases aligning to TRBD1. Germline V gene sequence: CDR1 SGHAT, CDR2 FQDESV (reference sequence). The CDR3 runs 13 residues. V dropped 6 bases and J dropped 2; count of bases not matched to a gene: 2. The CDR3 loop reads CASRGTGTYEQYF. The CDR3 coding sequence is TGTGCCAGCAGAGGGACAGGGACCTACGAGCAGTACTTC.

The J gene is TRBJ1-6, the V gene TRBV18, with D possibly being TRBD1 (5 bases). The CDR3 sequence is 17 residues long. Trimming removed 1 base from V and 9 bases from J, with 19 bases in between. Germline values: CDR1 KGHSH, CDR2 LQKENI. Written as DNA, the CDR3 is TGTGCCAGCTCACCACTTCGGTTTGGGGGAGGAAGTTCACCCCTCCACTTT. Translated, it gives CASSPLRFGGGSSPLHF.

V usage is TRBV5-1 and J usage is TRBJ2-5; possible D gene TRBD2, 6 bases. Trimming took off 0 bases at V and 5 bases at J, with 11 bases between the two ends. From germline, CDR1 is SGHRS and CDR2 YFSETQ. This CDR3 is 14 amino acids long. As DNA, the CDR3 is TGCGCCAGCAGCTTGGAGGCGGGGTGGGAGACCCAGTACTTC. Its protein is CASSLEAGWETQYF.

The CDR3, as DNA: TGCGCCAGCAGTGATGGGAGGGGCTCCTACAATGAGCAGTTCTTC. It codes for CASSDGRGSYNEQFF. The chain is built from TRBV10-2 and TRBJ2-1; TRBD2 aligns across 7 bases. Germline V lookup: CDR1 WSHSY, CDR2 SAAADI. The CDR3 consists of 15 residues. The ends lost 3 bases at V and 0 bases at J; junction bases unmatched: 2.

The CDR3, as DNA: TGCGCCAGCAGGTGGGACTCCGACACAGATACGCAGTATTTT. Protein product: CASRWDSDTDTQYF. The chain combines TRBV5-1 with TRBJ2-3, with a weak D call TRBD2 (6 bases). The germline V and J ends were trimmed by 5 bases and 2 bases, with 12 bases remaining between them. The CDR3 is 14 residues long. Germline loops: CDR1 SGHRS, CDR2 YFSETQ.

V and J are TRBV19 and TRBJ1-4; D gene ambiguous. The V and J ends lost 7 bases and 10 bases respectively, with 16 bases between them. Germline CDR1 reads LNHDA; CDR2 reads SQIVND (reference sequence). CDR3 size: 13 residues. The CDR3 coding sequence is TGTGCCAGTATGAGCCCTAGGATGAGAAAACTGTTTTTT. Protein: CASMSPRMRKLFF.

V is TRBV19 and J is TRBJ1-1, with D possibly TRBD1 on 5 matching bases. Trimming cost V 3 bases and J 2 bases, with 16 bases left between them. Germline CDR1 LNHDA, CDR2 SQIVND (reference sequence). This CDR3 region has 16 residues. The DNA of the CDR3 is TGTGCCAGTAGTATCGGGACCGGGACTCCAAACACTGAAGCTTTCTTT. Protein sequence: CASSIGTGTPNTEAFF.

The J gene is TRBJ1-5, the V gene TRBV20-1; D call uncertain. CDR1 DFQATT and CDR2 SNEGSKA come from the germline V gene (reference sequence). The CDR3 extends over 16 amino acids. V lost 3 bases and J 0 bases, leaving 15 bases between the germline ends. The DNA for the CDR3 is TGCAGTGCTAGTAACTTGAGAGGAAATAGCAATCAGCCCCAGCATTTT. Its translation is CSASNLRGNSNQPQHF.

V and J are TRBV30 and TRBJ2-6; D remains ambiguous. Trimming stripped 0 bases from V and 0 bases from J, with 9 bases between. The V gene's germline CDR1 is GTSNPN and CDR2 SVGIG (reference sequence). CDR3 size: 16 residues. The CDR3 DNA sequence: TGTGCCTGGAGTGTTAGTTTCCTCTCTGGGGCCAACGTCCTGACTTTC. It is translated as CAWSVSFLSGANVLTF.

The chain employs TRBV21-1 and TRBJ2-5; the table's TRBD2 call for D was not verified on the DNA. TRBV21-1 counts as a pseudogene. CDR3 length: 16 amino acids. The CDR3 DNA reads as TGTGCCAGCAGACCGTACCGGACTAGCGGGGAAGAGACCCAGTACTTC. The encoded protein is CASRPYRTSGEETQYF.

CDR3 loop: CASSSLAGDTMKQFF. The CDR3, as DNA: TGTGCCAGCAGCTCTCTAGCGGGGGATACAATGAAGCAGTTCTTC. The chain carries TRBV7-3 and TRBJ2-1; 10 bases agree with TRBD2. J gave up 11 bases and V 4 bases, and 11 bases lay outside the gene matches. Germline V gene lookup returns CDR1 SGHTA and CDR2 FQGTGA. The CDR3 sequence is 15 residues long.

This chain connects TRBV5-1 to TRBJ2-1; 8 bases are shared with TRBD2. Germline V gene sequence: CDR1 SGHRS, CDR2 YFSETQ. This CDR3 spans 14 amino acids. Trimming took 5 bases from V and 4 from J; bases not matched to a gene: 5. The CDR3 nucleotides are TGCGCCAGCAGTTTAGGCGGGAGGTACAATGAGCAGTTCTTC. It yields the protein CASSLGGRYNEQFF.

The chain recombines TRBV5-1 with TRBJ1-1; TRBD1 matches at 9 bases. Germline V gives CDR1 SGHRS, CDR2 YFSETQ. With 0 bases clipped from V and 1 base from J, the junction kept 4 bases outside the gene matches. This CDR3 has 16 amino acids. CDR3 bases: TGCGCCAGCAGCTTGGGAACAGGGGGCGCGAACACTGAAGCTTTCTTT. This sequence encodes CASSLGTGGANTEAFF.

This rearrangement joins TRBV21-1 to TRBJ1-6. TRBV21-1 is annotated as a pseudogene. The CDR3 loop spans 13 amino acids. Written as DNA, the CDR3 is TGTGCCAGCAGCAAAGTAGCGCGTTCACCCCTCCACTTT. Protein: CASSKVARSPLHF.

The chain recombines TRBV19 with TRBJ1-2; D is possibly TRBD1 (6 bases). Germline CDR1 and CDR2: LNHDA and SQIVND (reference sequence). Between the trimmed V and J ends, which lost 3 bases and 10 bases, there was a span of 18 bases. The CDR3 runs 14 residues. The CDR3 DNA reads TGTGCCAGTAGTATCGGGACACCCGAGAAGGTCTACACCTTC. Translated: CASSIGTPEKVYTF. Complete variable domain (other parts from reference TRBV19 and TRBJ1-2): DGGITQSPKYLFRKEGQNVTLSCEQNLNHDAMYWYRQDPGQGLRLIYYSQIVNDFQKGDIAEGYSVSREKKESFPLTVTSAQKNPTAFYLCASSIGTPEKVYTFGSGTRLTVV.

This chain links TRBV23-1 with TRBJ2-2, with 10 bases identical to TRBD2. TRBV23-1 is an ORF for which the function is uncertain. The CDR3 loop spans 15 amino acids. V dropped 4 bases and J dropped 8; count of bases not matched to a gene: 7. CDR3 region: CASSPSGRGMGELFF. CDR3 nucleotides: TGCGCCAGCAGTCCTAGCGGGAGAGGCATGGGGGAGCTGTTTTTT.

The chain is built from TRBV27 and TRBJ1-6; 11 nucleotides align to TRBD1. From germline, CDR1 is MNHEY and CDR2 SMNVEV (reference sequence). The J segment lost 15 bases and the V segment lost 5 bases, leaving 9 bases of the junction unmatched. The CDR3 totals 14 residues. The CDR3 spells CASSPGTGGLLLHF. The DNA for the CDR3 is TGTGCCAGCAGTCCTGGGACAGGGGGACTACTCCTCCACTTT.

The V call is TRBV28, the J call TRBJ1-4, with 7 nucleotides matching TRBD1. Looked up from germline, CDR1 is MDHEN and CDR2 is SYDVKM. CDR3 length: 19 amino acids. The ends lost 7 bases at V and 2 bases at J; junction bases unmatched: 19. The CDR3 reads CASNVDRVGVRATNEKLFF. CDR3 nucleotides: TGTGCCAGCAATGTTGACAGGGTCGGGGTCAGGGCTACTAATGAAAAACTGTTTTTT.